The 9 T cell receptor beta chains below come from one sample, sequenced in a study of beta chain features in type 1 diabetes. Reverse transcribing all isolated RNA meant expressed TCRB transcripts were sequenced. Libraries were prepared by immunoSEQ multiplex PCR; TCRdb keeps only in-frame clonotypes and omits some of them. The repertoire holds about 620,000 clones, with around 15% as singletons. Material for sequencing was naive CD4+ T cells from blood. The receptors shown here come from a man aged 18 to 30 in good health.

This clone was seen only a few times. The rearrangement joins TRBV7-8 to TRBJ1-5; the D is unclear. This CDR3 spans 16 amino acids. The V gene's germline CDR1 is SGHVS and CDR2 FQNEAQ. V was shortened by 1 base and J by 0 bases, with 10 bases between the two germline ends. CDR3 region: CASSLGRTYSNQPQHF. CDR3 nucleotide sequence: TGTGCCAGCAGCTTAGGACGGACTTATAGCAATCAGCCCCAGCATTTT.

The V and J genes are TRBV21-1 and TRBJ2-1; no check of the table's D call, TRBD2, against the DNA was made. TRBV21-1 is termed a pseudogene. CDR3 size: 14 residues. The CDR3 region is CASTFSGGYNEQFF. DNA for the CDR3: TGTGCCAGCACTTTTAGCGGGGGATACAATGAGCAGTTCTTC.

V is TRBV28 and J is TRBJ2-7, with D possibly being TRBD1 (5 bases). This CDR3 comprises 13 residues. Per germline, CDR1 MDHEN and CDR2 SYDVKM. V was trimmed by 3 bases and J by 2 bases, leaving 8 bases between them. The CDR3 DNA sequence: TGTGCCAGCAGTTTCCCAGGGACCTACGAGCAGTACTTC. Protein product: CASSFPGTYEQYF. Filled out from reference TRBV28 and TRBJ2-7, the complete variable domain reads DVKVTQSSRYLVKRTGEKVFLECVQDMDHENMFWYRQDPGLGLRLIYFSYDVKMKEKGDIPEGYSVSREKKERFSLILESASTNQTSMYLCASSFPGTYEQYFGPGTRLTVT.

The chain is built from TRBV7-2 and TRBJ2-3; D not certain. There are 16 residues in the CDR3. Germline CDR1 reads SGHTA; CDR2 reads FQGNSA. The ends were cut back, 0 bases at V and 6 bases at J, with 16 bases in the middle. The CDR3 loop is CASSLAGGAKTDTQYF. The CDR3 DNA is TGTGCCAGCAGCTTAGCGGGCGGAGCTAAGACGGATACGCAGTATTTT.

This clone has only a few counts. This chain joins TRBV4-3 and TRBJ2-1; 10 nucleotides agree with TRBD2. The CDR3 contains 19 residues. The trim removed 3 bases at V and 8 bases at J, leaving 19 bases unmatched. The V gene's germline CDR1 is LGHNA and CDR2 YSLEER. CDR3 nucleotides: TGCGCCAGCAGCCATCAGACAGGGTTGGTAGCGGGAGGAGGCGATGAGCAGTTCTTC. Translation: CASSHQTGLVAGGGDEQFF.

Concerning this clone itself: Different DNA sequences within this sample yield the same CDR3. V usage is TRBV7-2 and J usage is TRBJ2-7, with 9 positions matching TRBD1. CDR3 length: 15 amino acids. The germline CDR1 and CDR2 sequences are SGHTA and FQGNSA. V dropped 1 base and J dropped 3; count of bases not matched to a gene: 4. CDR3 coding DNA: TGTGCCAGCAGCTTAGTGCGACAGGGGGACTACGAGCAGTACTTC. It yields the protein CASSLVRQGDYEQYF.

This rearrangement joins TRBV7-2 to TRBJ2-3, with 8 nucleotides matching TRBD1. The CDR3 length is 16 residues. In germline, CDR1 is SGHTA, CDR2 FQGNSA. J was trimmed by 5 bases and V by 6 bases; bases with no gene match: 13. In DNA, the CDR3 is TGTGCCAGCAGTTCCCAGGGGGCGCTATTGGTAGATACGCAGTATTTT. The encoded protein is CASSSQGALLVDTQYF. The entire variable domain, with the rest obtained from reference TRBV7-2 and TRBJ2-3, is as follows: GAGVSQSPSNKVTEKGKDVELRCDPISGHTALYWYRQSLGQGLEFLIYFQGNSAPDKSGLPSDRFSAERTGGSVSTLTIQRTQQEDSAVYLCASSSQGALLVDTQYFGPGTRLTVL.

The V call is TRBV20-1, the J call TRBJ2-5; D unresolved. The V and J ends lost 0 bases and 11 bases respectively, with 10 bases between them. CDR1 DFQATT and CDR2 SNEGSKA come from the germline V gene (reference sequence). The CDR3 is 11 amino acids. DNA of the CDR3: TGCAGTGCTAGAGATCCAGGTGTGCAGTACTTC. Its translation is CSARDPGVQYF.

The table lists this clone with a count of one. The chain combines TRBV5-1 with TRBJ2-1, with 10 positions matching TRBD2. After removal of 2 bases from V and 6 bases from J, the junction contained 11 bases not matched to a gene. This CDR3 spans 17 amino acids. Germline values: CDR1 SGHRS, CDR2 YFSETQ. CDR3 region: CASSFILAGVISNEQFF. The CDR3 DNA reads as TGCGCCAGCAGCTTTATTCTAGCGGGAGTCATTAGCAATGAGCAGTTCTTC.